The 10 T cell receptor beta chains in this list originate from one sample, sequenced in a study of cytomegalovirus exposure and HLA in healthy donors (TCRdb year 2017). To prepare the library, the immunoSEQ multiplex PCR assay was applied. For the multiplex PCR, a mixture combining 60 forward primers for TCR Vbeta segments and 13 reverse primers for TCR Jbeta segments was used. TCRdb holds this immuneACCESS table with in-frame rearrangements only. Some clones are missing; in checked studies, unresolved V genes explain under half, and the rest has no known cause. Present in this sample are fewer than 120,000 clones, 78% of which were seen just once. 1% to 1.5% of the sample is in the top ten clones. Sample: PBMCs. The receptors stem from a woman aged 30 to 39 in good health and CMV-seronegative.

The rearrangement joins TRBV28 to TRBJ2-7, with D possibly matching TRBD2 (7 bases). CDR3 length: 14 amino acids. The germline V gene encodes CDR1 MDHEN and CDR2 SYDVKM. Trimming cost V 2 bases and J 2 bases, with 10 bases left between them. Written as DNA, the CDR3 is TGTGCCAGCAGTTTAGCGGGGGACACCTACGAGCAGTACTTC. Protein sequence: CASSLAGDTYEQYF.

CDR3 amino acids: CAWSPGTNLAKNIQYF. The CDR3 coding sequence is TGTGCCTGGAGCCCAGGGACAAACCTAGCCAAAAACATTCAGTACTTC. The chain combines TRBV30 with TRBJ2-4; D might be TRBD1 (6 bases). This CDR3 region has 16 residues. V shed 3 bases and J shed 0 bases, with 15 bases lying between them. Germline V gene data show CDR1 as GTSNPN and CDR2 as SVGIG (reference sequence).

This clone turned up a few times. The chain has TRBV19 and TRBJ1-2; tentatively, D is TRBD1 (5 bases). The V gene lost 6 bases and the J gene lost 8 bases, with 19 bases spanning the gap. Germline V gene lookup returns CDR1 LNHDA and CDR2 SQIVND (reference sequence). The CDR3 contains 14 residues. CDR3 sequence: CASRNGHDMNGYTF. DNA for the CDR3: TGTGCCAGTAGAAATGGACATGATATGAACGGCTACACCTTC. Together with reference TRBV19 and TRBJ1-2, the CDR3 gives the full variable domain: DGGITQSPKYLFRKEGQNVTLSCEQNLNHDAMYWYRQDPGQGLRLIYYSQIVNDFQKGDIAEGYSVSREKKESFPLTVTSAQKNPTAFYLCASRNGHDMNGYTFGSGTRLTVV.

The CDR3 protein is CASRWTSGGYEQYF. The CDR3 DNA is TGTGCCAGCAGGTGGACTAGCGGGGGGTACGAGCAGTACTTC. The chain is built from TRBV28 and TRBJ2-7, with 14 bases identical to TRBD2. V gave up 6 bases and J gave up 4 bases; unmatched junction bases: 2. The CDR3 extends over 14 amino acids. CDR1 and CDR2 from the germline V gene are MDHEN and SYDVKM.

The table lists this clone with a few counts. The rearrangement links TRBV12-1 to TRBJ2-7; the table's TRBD2 call for D was not verified on the DNA. TRBV12-1 has pseudogene status. This CDR3 comprises 16 residues. CDR3 DNA: TGTGCCAGCAGCCACCTATGGAAGGTAGCGGGGAACGAGCAGTACTTC. Protein: CASSHLWKVAGNEQYF.

CDR3 coding DNA: TGTGCCAGCAGTGATCGACAGCTGTACCAAGAGACCCAGTACTTC. It codes for CASSDRQLYQETQYF. The chain links TRBV28 to TRBJ2-5; weak D call: TRBD1 (5 bases). This CDR3 contains 15 residues. V lost 5 bases to trimming and J lost 0 bases, with 13 bases between them. Germline loops: CDR1 MDHEN, CDR2 SYDVKM.

V and J are TRBV7-2 and TRBJ1-5, with D possibly matching TRBD1 (6 bases). CDR1 and CDR2 (germline): SGHTA, FQGNSA. The CDR3 runs 14 residues. V shed 5 bases and J shed 3 bases, with 11 bases lying between them. CDR3 sequence: CASSRGQHNQPQHF. In nucleotides, the CDR3 is TGTGCCAGCAGCCGAGGACAGCACAATCAGCCCCAGCATTTT.

Regarding this clone: Other DNA sequences of this sample code for an identical CDR3. The chain recombines TRBV7-2 with TRBJ2-6, with D hard to call. V lost 7 bases, J lost 6 bases, and 10 bases lay in between. In germline, CDR1 is SGHTA, CDR2 FQGNSA. CDR3 length: 13 amino acids. The CDR3 sequence is CASTQLAANVLTF. As DNA, the CDR3 is TGTGCCAGCACTCAACTCGCGGCCAACGTCCTGACTTTC.

The chain has TRBV30 and TRBJ1-2; D might be TRBD1 (6 bases). Germline values: CDR1 GTSNPN, CDR2 SVGIG (reference sequence). The CDR3 contains 15 residues. Trimming took off 7 bases at V and 4 bases at J, with 22 bases between the two ends. The CDR3 sequence is CASPIKDRQTYGYTF. The CDR3 DNA reads as TGTGCCTCGCCTATCAAGGACAGACAAACCTATGGCTACACCTTC.

The chain uses TRBV7-8 and TRBJ1-1; D is unresolved. The germline CDR1 and CDR2 sequences are SGHVS and FQNEAQ. V was shortened by 5 bases and J by 1 base, with 23 bases between the two germline ends. The CDR3 is 18 amino acids. Written as DNA, the CDR3 is TGTGCCAGCAGCATACAAAGATGGGCGGGCGCGGGGAACACTGAAGCTTTCTTT. This codes for CASSIQRWAGAGNTEAFF.